Presented here are 10 T cell receptor beta chains from one specimen sequenced in a study of chemoradiotherapy in HPV16-positive cancers (dated 2022 in TCRdb). The library was generated by the immunoSEQ multiplex PCR assay. TCRdb provides this immuneACCESS table in a form limited to in-frame rearrangements. Some clones are lacking; in checked studies, under half of them reflect an unresolved V gene, and why the rest are absent is not known. The sample table records tens of thousands of clones; approximately 91% of these occur just once. Over 4% of the sample goes to the ten largest clones. The material was blood, obtained from a patient who underwent chemoradiotherapy. These receptors all stem from a human donor with HPV-associated anogenital cancer.

V and J are TRBV29-1 and TRBJ1-2; D might be TRBD1 (5 bases). Trimming took 7 bases from V and 6 from J, leaving 18 bases between them. Germline V gene lookup returns CDR1 SQVTM and CDR2 ANQGSEA. This CDR3 spans 13 amino acids. CDR3 nucleotides: TGCAGCGCCGGAGGAGGGGCAGTCGATGGCTACACCTTC. Amino acid sequence: CSAGGGAVDGYTF.

The V and J genes are TRBV30 and TRBJ1-6; 10 nucleotides align to TRBD1. CDR1 is GTSNPN and CDR2 is SVGIG in the germline V gene (reference sequence). V lost 4 bases, J lost 7 bases, and 4 bases stayed unmatched. The CDR3 runs to 14 residues. CDR3 in DNA: TGTGCCTGGAACCCGGGACAGGGGAATTCACCCCTCCACTTT. Residues: CAWNPGQGNSPLHF.

This CDR3 reads CASSLGGRGGRQPQHF. CDR3 sequence (DNA): TGTGCCAGCAGCCTGGGGGGCAGGGGAGGGCGGCAGCCCCAGCATTTT. The chain is built from TRBV5-8 and TRBJ1-5; D is perhaps TRBD1 (6 bases). The CDR3 contains 16 residues. Trimming pared 4 bases from V and 7 bases from J, leaving 21 bases between. Germline loops: CDR1 SGHTS, CDR2 YDEGEE.

CDR3 sequence (DNA): TGTGCCAGCAGCGGCACTAGCTACAATGAGCAGTTCTTC. Translating it yields CASSGTSYNEQFF. This chain connects TRBV21-1 to TRBJ2-1; TRBD2, the D gene given by the table, was not confirmed from the DNA. TRBV21-1 is termed a pseudogene. The CDR3 length is 13 residues.

The CDR3 reads CASSPGPGETQYF. The CDR3 DNA follows: TGTGCCAGCTCGCCCGGCCCCGGGGAGACCCAGTACTTC. The genes are TRBV18 and TRBJ2-5, with D unresolved. The CDR3 has 13 residues. Germline V gene lookup returns CDR1 KGHSH and CDR2 LQKENI. The ends were cut back, 6 bases at V and 5 bases at J, with 13 bases in the middle.

V and J are TRBV28 and TRBJ2-1; unclear D gene. The CDR3 consists of 15 residues. In germline, CDR1 is MDHEN, CDR2 SYDVKM. Trimming left V 5 bases short and J 3 bases short, with 14 bases between. Here the CDR3 reads CASSGQLTGYNEQFF. As DNA, the CDR3 is TGTGCCAGCAGTGGTCAACTCACGGGCTACAATGAGCAGTTCTTC.

The table lists this clone with a count of one. The genes are TRBV4-1 and TRBJ1-1; possibly TRBD1 for D (6 bases). CDR1 MGHRA and CDR2 YSYEKL come from the germline V gene. The CDR3 sequence is 14 residues long. Trimming stripped 4 bases from V and 4 bases from J, with 13 bases between. The CDR3 nucleotides are TGCGCCAGCAGCCCCGGACAGACCTCCACTGAAGCTTTCTTT. Translating gives CASSPGQTSTEAFF.

CDR3 sequence reads: CASSQTGNTEAFF. CDR3 DNA sequence: TGTGCCAGCAGTCAAACAGGGAACACTGAAGCTTTCTTT. The chain couples TRBV6-5 to TRBJ1-1, with a weak D call TRBD1 (5 bases). Deletions cut 5 bases from V and 1 base from J, with 8 bases between. Germline V gene lookup returns CDR1 MNHEY and CDR2 SVGAGI. The CDR3 is 13 residues long.

The table lists this clone with a few counts. The chain joins TRBV28 to TRBJ1-2, with unresolved D. Germline CDR1 reads MDHEN; CDR2 reads SYDVKM. This CDR3 is built from 14 residues. V gave up 1 base and J gave up 9 bases, with 15 bases separating them. The CDR3 sequence: CASSLSQSRRSYTF. DNA for the CDR3: TGTGCCAGCAGTTTATCCCAGTCCCGCCGAAGCTACACCTTC.

The V call is TRBV13, the J call TRBJ1-1, with a possible D match to TRBD1 (6 bases). Trimming shortened V by 4 bases and J by 4 bases, and 10 bases separated the two germline ends. This CDR3 comprises 13 residues. Germline CDR1 reads PRHDT; CDR2 reads FYEKMQ (reference sequence). DNA for the CDR3: TGTGCCAGCAGCTACCAAGGGGGCACTGAAGCTTTCTTT. Its translation is CASSYQGGTEAFF.